This is a list of T cell receptor beta chains from one sample in a study of blood T cell repertoires in COVID-19. Data came from immunoSEQ multiplex PCR; TCRdb stores just in-frame clones and leaves some out. Among about 260,000 clones, 88% were seen once, and the ten largest hold approximately 3.8%. Input material: peripheral blood. Source of these receptors: a man between 60 and 70 years old who had recovered from COVID-19. Both conserved end residues are part of each CDR3. The D gene is left open where the match is weak. The size entry is marked missing in some rows and otherwise reads once, few, many or a size class.

TRBV6-2/TRBV6-3	TRBJ2-7	NA	TRBD2	TGTGCCAGCAGTCAAGCGGGGGGGCTGGAGCAGTACTTC	CASSQAGGLEQYF
TRBV6-6	TRBJ2-2	NA	TRBD2	TGTGCCAGCGGAGCGGGGGGGCCAGGCGGGGAGCTGTTTTTT	CASGAGGPGGELFF
TRBV7-2	TRBJ1-4	NA	TRBD1	TGTGCCAGCAGCTACAGAGCAGGGGGCATCATAACTAATGAAAAACTGTTTTTT	CASSYRAGGIITNEKLFF
TRBV27	TRBJ2-7	few	NA	TGTGCCAGCAAACAAAGGTCGGGGGGCCAAGCCTACGAGCAGTACTTC	CASKQRSGGQAYEQYF
TRBV9	TRBJ2-7	NA	NA	TGTGCCAGCAGCCCTAACTCCTACGAGCAGTACTTC	CASSPNSYEQYF
TRBV7-3	TRBJ2-1	NA	NA	TGTGCCAGCAGCTCCTTCGGGGACTTCAATGAGCAGTTCTTC	CASSSFGDFNEQFF
TRBV9	TRBJ2-5	NA	TRBD2	TGTGCCAGCAGCGGAGGAAGCGGGGGGGCTCGGACCCAGTACTTC	CASSGGSGGARTQYF
TRBV29-1	TRBJ2-7	NA	NA	TGCAGCATTACAGGTTCCTACGAGCAGTACTTC	CSITGSYEQYF
TRBV2	TRBJ1-1	NA	TRBD1	TGTGCCAGCATACAGGGGGGGCTTGAAGCTTTCTTT	CASIQGGLEAFF
TRBV5-1	TRBJ2-1	NA	NA	TGCGCCAGCAGCTTTGAGGGCTATGAGCAGTTCTTC	CASSFEGYEQFF
TRBV9	TRBJ2-7	once	NA	TGTGCCAGCAGCCAGAATCCAGGGGTAGATGAGGAGCAGTACTTC	CASSQNPGVDEEQYF
TRBV7-3	TRBJ2-2	once	NA	TGTGCCAGCAGCTCCCAGGGTACTCTTGGCGGGGAGCTGTTTTTT	CASSSQGTLGGELFF
TRBV19	TRBJ1-1	NA	TRBD1	TGTGCCAGTAAGGGACAGGGGGGCACTGAAGCTTTCTTT	CASKGQGGTEAFF
TRBV19	TRBJ2-7	NA	TRBD2	TGTGCCAGTAGCTTTAAGGGAGCGGGGCCCTACGAGCAGTACTTC	CASSFKGAGPYEQYF
TRBV6-2/TRBV6-3	TRBJ2-1	NA	TRBD2	TGTGCCAGCAGTTATGGCGGGGGGCGCTCAAATGAGCAGTTCTTC	CASSYGGGRSNEQFF
TRBV7-9	TRBJ2-5	NA	NA	TGTGCCAGCAGCTTAAGACAGGCTAACCAAGAGACCCAGTACTTC	CASSLRQANQETQYF
TRBV7-2	TRBJ2-3	NA	NA	TGTGCCAGCAACCACGGAGGGTACACAGATACGCAGTATTTT	CASNHGGYTDTQYF
TRBV18	TRBJ2-3	NA	NA	TGTGCCAGCTCACCACCTGGCCAGGGAAACACAGATACGCAGTATTTT	CASSPPGQGNTDTQYF
TRBV6-1	TRBJ1-2	NA	NA	TGTGCCAGCAGTGAATCTGGGGGCGACTATGGCTACACCTTC	CASSESGGDYGYTF
TRBV9	TRBJ2-3	NA	TRBD2	TGTGCCAGCAGCGCCCAGCGGGGCGCTAGCACAGATACGCAGTATTTT	CASSAQRGASTDTQYF
TRBV20-1	TRBJ1-4	NA	NA	TGCAGTGCTAGTCAGGGATCGCTGCTGTTTTTT	CSASQGSLLFF
TRBV18	TRBJ2-2	NA	NA	TGTGCCAGCTCACCATTAGATGGCACCGGGGAGCTGTTTTTT	CASSPLDGTGELFF
TRBV14	TRBJ2-7	few	NA	TGTGCCAGCAGGGCGGCTGGCGAGCAGTACTTC	CASRAAGEQYF
TRBV30	TRBJ2-2	NA	TRBD2	TGTGCCTGGACGGGACTAGCGGGCACCGGGGAGCTGTTTTTT	CAWTGLAGTGELFF
TRBV30	TRBJ2-1	once	TRBD2	TGTGCCTGTAGACTAGCGGGGACACTTAACAATGAGCAGTTCTTC	CACRLAGTLNNEQFF
TRBV10-3	TRBJ2-7	NA	TRBD1	TGTGCCATCAGTGGACAGGGGGGGTCCTACGAGCAGTACTTC	CAISGQGGSYEQYF
TRBV7-9	TRBJ2-1	NA	TRBD2	TGTGCCAGCAGCTTAGTAGCGGGGGGGCCCAATGAGCAGTTCTTC	CASSLVAGGPNEQFF
TRBV2	TRBJ2-3	few	NA	TGTGCCAGCTGGACTACAGATACGCAGTATTTT	CASWTTDTQYF
TRBV19	TRBJ2-7	NA	TRBD1	TGTGCCAGTAGTAAGGGACAGGGGAGAAATTTCGGTGTCCTGTACTTC	CASSKGQGRNFGVLYF
TRBV19	TRBJ2-3	NA	NA	TGTGCCAGTAGTATTAGGGGCAACCGGGCAGATACGCAGTATTTT	CASSIRGNRADTQYF
TRBV4-2	TRBJ1-6	NA	TRBD1	TGTGCCAGCAGCCAGACAACAGGGGTTTCACCCCTCCACTTT	CASSQTTGVSPLHF
TRBV10-3	TRBJ1-1	NA	TRBD1	TGTGCCATCAGTCAGCCGACAGGGGGAGCGGAAGCTTTCTTT	CAISQPTGGAEAFF
TRBV6-2/TRBV6-3	TRBJ2-3	NA	TRBD2	TGTGCCAGCAGTTACGGACTAGTAGTGTTAGATACGCAGTATTTT	CASSYGLVVLDTQYF
TRBV5-1	TRBJ2-2	few	NA	TGCGCCAGCAGCGGAGGACGGCCGAACACCGGGGAGCTGTTTTTT	CASSGGRPNTGELFF